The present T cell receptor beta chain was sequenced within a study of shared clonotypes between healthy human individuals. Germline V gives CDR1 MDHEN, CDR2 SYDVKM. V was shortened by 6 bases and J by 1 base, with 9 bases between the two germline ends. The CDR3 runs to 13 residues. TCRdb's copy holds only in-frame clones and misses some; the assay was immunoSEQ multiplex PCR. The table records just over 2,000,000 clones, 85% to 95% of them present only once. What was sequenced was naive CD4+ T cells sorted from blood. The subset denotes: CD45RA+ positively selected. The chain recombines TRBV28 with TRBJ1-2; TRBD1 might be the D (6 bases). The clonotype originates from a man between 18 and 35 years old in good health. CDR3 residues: CASRAGDNYGYTF. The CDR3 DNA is TGTGCCAGCAGAGCAGGGGATAACTATGGCTACACCTTC.